Listed here are 19 T cell receptor beta chains from one sample, sequenced in a study of T cell repertoires in cytomegalovirus infection. TCRdb ran MiXCR on the reads and lists one entry per CDR3 protein. This sample has 100,000 to 150,000 distinct CDR3 sequences; 8.8% occur once, and the top ten carry about a tenth. The sequenced sample was PBMCs. These receptors were obtained from a human donor in good health (CMV status not recorded). Some clones in this sample may be carry-over from other donors' samples.

This clonotype was seen many times. The junction shows a germline mismatch at one end, possibly a read error. The genes are TRBV29-1 and TRBJ2-5; TRBD1 matches at 11 bases. This CDR3 is built from 15 residues. Per the germline V gene, CDR1 is SQVTM and CDR2 is ANQGSEA. Written as DNA, the CDR3 is TGCAGCGTCGAAGGGACAGGGGGGGACCAAGAGACCCAGTACTTC. Protein: CSVEGTGGDQETQYF.

This clonotype was seen at least ten times. The chain uses TRBV2 and TRBJ2-1, with D possibly being TRBD2 (5 bases). V was pared by 9 bases and J by 7 bases, with 19 bases between. The germline gives CDR1 SNHLY, CDR2 FYNNEI. The CDR3 totals 14 residues. The DNA for the CDR3 is TGTGCCAGTAGGGAACAGAGGGCTGGGAATGAGCAGTTCTTC. Its protein is CASREQRAGNEQFF.

This clonotype was counted at least ten times. The V gene is TRBV14, the J gene TRBJ2-1; 8 positions match TRBD2. The CDR3 loop spans 16 amino acids. Trimming at V came to 6 bases and at J to 0 bases, leaving 7 bases not matched to a gene. The V gene's germline CDR1 is SGHDN and CDR2 FVKESK. The CDR3 bases are TGTGCCAGCAGTGATACTAGCGGTAGCTCCTACAATGAGCAGTTCTTC. Translation: CASSDTSGSSYNEQFF.

This clonotype was observed at least ten times. The chain couples TRBV29-1 to TRBJ2-3; D perhaps matches TRBD1 (6 bases). CDR3 size: 14 residues. V was shortened by 6 bases and J by 4 bases, with 17 bases between the two germline ends. Looked up from germline, CDR1 is SQVTM and CDR2 is ANQGSEA. The CDR3 DNA sequence: TGCAGCGTCACTGTGGCAGGGGCGTCAGATACGCAGTATTTT. The encoded protein is CSVTVAGASDTQYF.

This clonotype was seen more than once but under ten times. The chain is built from TRBV20-1 and TRBJ1-1; TRBD1 aligns across 8 bases. The CDR3 has 14 amino acids. After removal of 1 base from V and 4 bases from J, the junction contained 5 bases not matched to a gene. From germline, CDR1 is DFQATT and CDR2 SNEGSKA (reference sequence). Here the CDR3 reads CSARAGQGPTEAFF. The DNA for the CDR3 is TGCAGTGCTAGAGCAGGACAGGGTCCCACTGAAGCTTTCTTT.

In this sample, this clonotype turned up many times. The gene calls are TRBV7-4 and TRBJ1-5, with D unclear. In germline, CDR1 is SGHVT, CDR2 SQSDAQ. V lost 2 bases and J 1 base, leaving 6 bases between the germline ends. This CDR3 contains 14 residues. CDR3 in DNA: TGTGCCAGCAGCTTAAGAGGGAGCAATCAGCCCCAGCATTTT. Translated: CASSLRGSNQPQHF.

The table lists this clonotype with a few counts. This chain links TRBV2 with TRBJ1-1; D is undetermined. The CDR3 totals 13 residues. CDR1 SNHLY and CDR2 FYNNEI come from the germline V gene. Trimming took off 3 bases at V and 2 bases at J, with 7 bases between the two ends. CDR3: CASSDPGNTEAFF. In DNA form, the CDR3 reads TGTGCCAGCAGTGATCCAGGCAACACTGAAGCTTTCTTT.

V is TRBV5-1 and J is TRBJ1-1, with a possible D match to TRBD1 (5 bases). V was cut by 3 bases and J by 5 bases, with 14 bases left in between. Germline loops: CDR1 SGHRS, CDR2 YFSETQ. The CDR3 has 14 amino acids. The DNA for the CDR3 is TGCGCCAGCAGCTACGACAGTATTGGGACTGAAGCTTTCTTT. It is translated as CASSYDSIGTEAFF. Full variable domain (missing parts from reference TRBV5-1 and TRBJ1-1): KAGVTQTPRYLIKTRGQQVTLSCSPISGHRSVSWYQQTPGQGLQFLFEYFSETQRNKGNFPGRFSGRQFSNSRSEMNVSTLELGDSALYLCASSYDSIGTEAFFGQGTRLTVV.

The sample holds many counts of this clonotype. The chain recombines TRBV7-2 with TRBJ2-2, with 11 nucleotides matching TRBD2. The CDR3 is made up of 16 amino acids. Germline CDR1 SGHTA, CDR2 FQGNSA. With V trimmed by 5 bases and J by 1 base, 3 bases remained unmatched. The CDR3 nucleotides are TGTGCCAGCAGCCCTACTAGCGGGGGGAACACCGGGGAGCTGTTTTTT. Protein sequence: CASSPTSGGNTGELFF.

The chain is built from TRBV12-3 or TRBV12-4 and TRBJ1-5; 7 positions match TRBD1. V lost 5 bases, J lost 6 bases, and 7 bases stayed unmatched. The CDR3 sequence is 14 residues long. As DNA, the CDR3 is TGTGCCAGCAGTCGACAGGGATCGATTCAGCCCCAGCATTTT. Its protein is CASSRQGSIQPQHF.

This clonotype was detected many times. CDR3 in DNA: TGTGCCACTTCGACGGCTAGCTCTGGAAACACCATATATTTT. Its translation: CATSTASSGNTIYF. The chain is built from TRBV19 and TRBJ1-3; D gene unclear. This CDR3 has 14 amino acids. Germline V gene data show CDR1 as LNHDA and CDR2 as SQIVND (reference sequence). Trimming cost V 10 bases and J 0 bases, with 13 bases left between them.

This clonotype was observed a few times. The chain employs TRBV6-4 and TRBJ2-2, with 7 bases aligning to TRBD1. V lost 3 bases to trimming and J lost 3 bases; unmatched junction nucleotides: 1. The CDR3 length is 14 residues. Per germline, CDR1 MRHNA and CDR2 SNTAGT. The CDR3 loop is CASSDQGDTGELFF. The DNA for the CDR3 is TGTGCCAGCAGTGATCAGGGGGACACCGGGGAGCTGTTTTTT.

This clonotype has just a few counts. The chain carries TRBV19 and TRBJ2-7; a possible D gene is TRBD1 (6 bases). Germline V gene sequence: CDR1 LNHDA, CDR2 SQIVND (reference sequence). V lost 7 bases and J 0 bases, leaving 16 bases between the germline ends. This CDR3 is 15 amino acids long. The CDR3 region has the DNA TGTGCCAGTAATTCACCACAGGGCGACTCCTACGAGCAGTACTTC. Translation gives CASNSPQGDSYEQYF.

This clonotype was seen ten or more times. V is TRBV7-2 and J is TRBJ2-5, with D possibly being TRBD2 (7 bases). Germline-derived CDR1 and CDR2 are SGHTA and FQGNSA. CDR3 length: 16 residues. V was shortened by 1 base and J by 4 bases, with 16 bases between the two germline ends. This CDR3 is CASSLVSSGGLETQYF. The CDR3 DNA sequence: TGTGCCAGCAGCTTAGTATCCTCGGGGGGCCTAGAGACCCAGTACTTC.

There are many counts of this clonotype. V usage is TRBV28 and J usage is TRBJ2-5; 11 bases agree with TRBD2. Germline V lookup: CDR1 MDHEN, CDR2 SYDVKM. The CDR3 consists of 16 residues. V lost 3 bases and J lost 2; bases outside the gene matches: 5. The chain's CDR3 is CASSFLAGGGQETQYF. CDR3 coding DNA: TGTGCCAGCAGTTTCCTAGCGGGGGGAGGACAAGAGACCCAGTACTTC.

The table lists this clonotype with a few counts. The chain has TRBV14 and TRBJ1-2; possibly TRBD1 for D (5 bases). V was trimmed by 4 bases and J by 0 bases, leaving 12 bases between them. CDR1 and CDR2 (germline): SGHDN, FVKESK. This CDR3 has 15 residues. The DNA of the CDR3 is TGTGCCAGCAGCCGAGCCGGGGCGCCTAACTATGGCTACACCTTC. It codes for CASSRAGAPNYGYTF.

In this sample, this clonotype turned up many times. The conserved phenylalanine or tryptophan normally closing the CDR3 is absent here, so this likely arose from a read error. This rearrangement joins TRBV20-1 to TRBJ1-1; no clear D. V shed 3 bases and J shed 1 base, with 12 bases lying between them. The CDR3 extends over 14 amino acids. Germline loops: CDR1 DFQATT, CDR2 SNEGSKA (reference sequence). CDR3 coding DNA: TGCAGTGCTAGGGCAAGTTCTTCGAACACTGAAGCTTTCCTT. It translates to CSARASSSNTEAFL.

This clonotype was seen repeatedly, ten times or more. This chain links TRBV7-2 with TRBJ2-7; D call uncertain. The germline CDR1 and CDR2 sequences are SGHTA and FQGNSA. The ends were cut back, 4 bases at V and 2 bases at J, with 9 bases in the middle. The CDR3 runs to 13 residues. The CDR3 is CASSSKAAYEQYF. The CDR3 DNA reads TGTGCCAGCAGCTCTAAGGCCGCCTACGAGCAGTACTTC. Combining the CDR3 with reference TRBV7-2 and TRBJ2-7 gives the whole variable domain GAGVSQSPSNKVTEKGKDVELRCDPISGHTALYWYRQSLGQGLEFLIYFQGNSAPDKSGLPSDRFSAERTGGSVSTLTIQRTQQEDSAVYLCASSSKAAYEQYFGPGTRLTVT.

This chain links TRBV28 with TRBJ2-3; possibly TRBD1 for D (6 bases). The CDR3 is made up of 15 amino acids. CDR1 MDHEN and CDR2 SYDVKM come from the germline V gene. V lost 3 bases, J lost 1 base, and 11 bases lay in between. The CDR3 loop is CASSFVGAGTDTQYF. As DNA, the CDR3 is TGTGCCAGCAGTTTTGTGGGGGCCGGCACAGATACGCAGTATTTT.